Below are 12 T cell receptor beta chains sequenced from a single sample in a study of OX40 agonist ivuxolimab in advanced cancers. The table came from immunoSEQ multiplex PCR; TCRdb's copy has only in-frame clones and leaves some out. The sample yields approximately 74,000 clones, under 95% seen once. Sequenced here: CD4+ or CD8+ T cells sorted from blood, sampled in a trial of the OX40 agonist ivuxolimab. These receptors came from an adult with an advanced solid tumor such as melanoma, head and neck, liver or kidney cancer.

The chain is built from TRBV5-3 and TRBJ2-1; no clear D. TRBV5-3 qualifies as an ORF whose function is uncertain. V was pared by 0 bases and J by 5 bases, with 6 bases between. The CDR3 is 13 residues long. The CDR3 spells CARSLEPNNEQFF. The DNA of the CDR3 is TGTGCCAGAAGCTTGGAACCAAACAATGAGCAGTTCTTC.

This sequence joins TRBV28 and TRBJ2-2, with D perhaps assigned TRBD1 or TRBD2 (5 bases each). V lost 3 bases, J lost 5 bases, and 16 bases lay in between. CDR3 size: 16 residues. Germline CDR1 reads MDHEN; CDR2 reads SYDVKM. In DNA form, the CDR3 reads TGTGCCAGCAGTTTTCCTGGGGACGGTGGAACCGGGGAGCTGTTTTTT. It specifies CASSFPGDGGTGELFF.

The rearrangement links TRBV19 to TRBJ2-6; TRBD1 or TRBD2 may be the D gene (5 bases each). The V and J ends lost 3 bases and 2 bases respectively, with 11 bases between them. This CDR3 contains 16 residues. CDR1 and CDR2 from the germline V gene are LNHDA and SQIVND (reference sequence). The CDR3 region is CASSIPRGTGANVLTF. In DNA form, the CDR3 reads TGTGCCAGTAGTATTCCGAGGGGTACTGGGGCCAACGTCCTGACTTTC.

The V gene is TRBV5-1, the J gene TRBJ2-7; D unclear. The CDR3 runs 15 residues. CDR1 SGHRS and CDR2 YFSETQ come from the germline V gene. V dropped 4 bases and J dropped 9 bases, with 23 bases sitting between them. The CDR3 protein is CASSAGTGAPLGQYF. CDR3 coding DNA: TGCGCCAGCAGCGCCGGTACCGGAGCCCCTCTAGGGCAGTACTTC.

In its sample, this clone was seen once. This CDR3 is CASSLELAGTYEQYF. The CDR3 nucleotides are TGTGCCAGCAGCTTAGAACTAGCGGGGACCTACGAGCAGTACTTC. This rearrangement joins TRBV7-8 to TRBJ2-7, with 10 bases aligning to TRBD2. The CDR3 covers 15 residues. V shed 1 base and J 2 bases; nucleotides not matched to a gene: 2. The V gene's germline CDR1 is SGHVS and CDR2 FQNEAQ.

This chain uses TRBV19 with TRBJ1-2; perhaps TRBD1 as D (5 bases). V gave up 5 bases and J gave up 6 bases, with 19 bases separating them. This CDR3 is built from 15 residues. The V gene's germline CDR1 is LNHDA and CDR2 SQIVND (reference sequence). Written as DNA, the CDR3 is TGTGCCAGTAGTGTCACAGGCGGAAGGTTGGATGGCTACACCTTC. Residues: CASSVTGGRLDGYTF. Based on the CDR3 plus reference TRBV19 and TRBJ1-2, the full variable domain is DGGITQSPKYLFRKEGQNVTLSCEQNLNHDAMYWYRQDPGQGLRLIYYSQIVNDFQKGDIAEGYSVSREKKESFPLTVTSAQKNPTAFYLCASSVTGGRLDGYTFGSGTRLTVV.

This chain links TRBV27 with TRBJ1-2; weak D call: TRBD1 (5 bases). Germline assignment: CDR1 MNHEY and CDR2 SMNVEV (reference sequence). The CDR3 sequence is 14 residues long. V shed 6 bases and J shed 4 bases, with 15 bases lying between them. The CDR3 here is CASSLEGRGYGYTF. CDR3 DNA: TGTGCCAGCAGCCTCGAGGGACGGGGCTATGGCTACACCTTC.

The chain couples TRBV7-9 to TRBJ2-3, with TRBD2 identical over 13 bases. This CDR3 is 19 amino acids long. Germline-derived CDR1 and CDR2 are SEHNR and FQNEAQ (reference sequence). J gave up 3 bases and V 3 bases, and 12 bases lay outside the gene matches. The CDR3 loop reads CASSFRTSGSSGLTDTQYF. The CDR3 region has the DNA TGTGCCAGCAGCTTTAGGACTAGCGGGAGTTCAGGGCTGACAGATACGCAGTATTTT.

This clone has just one count. The chain recombines TRBV7-9 with TRBJ1-1, with 9 bases that match TRBD1. Looked up from germline, CDR1 is SEHNR and CDR2 is FQNEAQ (reference sequence). V trimming: 4 bases; J trimming: 1 base; junction bases outside the gene matches: 4. This CDR3 has 15 residues. The CDR3 nucleotides read TGTGCCAGCAGCTCAAGGGACAGGGCGAACACTGAAGCTTTCTTT. It yields the protein CASSSRDRANTEAFF.

This clone was seen a single time. The J gene is TRBJ2-1, the V gene TRBV7-8; possible D gene TRBD2, 8 bases. Germline CDR1 reads SGHVS; CDR2 reads FQNEAQ. The length of the CDR3 is 16 residues. Trimming took 4 bases from V and 7 from J, leaving 20 bases between them. This CDR3 is CASSSRGREVENEQFF. In DNA, the CDR3 is TGTGCCAGCAGCTCAAGGGGGCGGGAGGTGGAGAATGAGCAGTTCTTC.

The rearrangement joins TRBV27 to TRBJ2-1; TRBD2 agrees at 11 bases. The CDR3 runs 19 residues. J lost 7 bases, V lost 1 base, and 15 bases had no gene match. CDR1 MNHEY and CDR2 SMNVEV come from the germline V gene (reference sequence). The CDR3 region has the DNA TGTGCCAGCAGTTTATTCGGATCTAGCGGGGGGACCGCTGGGAATGAGCAGTTCTTC. It is translated as CASSLFGSSGGTAGNEQFF.

This chain connects TRBV19 to TRBJ2-2, with 7 nucleotides matching TRBD2. Germline V gene sequence: CDR1 LNHDA, CDR2 SQIVND (reference sequence). This CDR3 region has 14 residues. V gave up 5 bases and J gave up 5 bases; unmatched junction bases: 5. CDR3 in amino acids: CASSFVAGTGELFF. The CDR3 DNA reads as TGTGCCAGTAGTTTCGTAGCGGGTACCGGGGAGCTGTTTTTT. Variable domain in full (rest from reference TRBV19 and TRBJ2-2): DGGITQSPKYLFRKEGQNVTLSCEQNLNHDAMYWYRQDPGQGLRLIYYSQIVNDFQKGDIAEGYSVSREKKESFPLTVTSAQKNPTAFYLCASSFVAGTGELFFGEGSRLTVL.